The 20 T cell receptor beta chains given below trace back to one sample, sequenced in a study of blood T cell repertoires in COVID-19. Clones were read by immunoSEQ multiplex PCR, and TCRdb kept only the in-frame ones, dropping some. The sample holds about 440,000 clones, 80% to 90% seen once. The specimen sequenced was peripheral blood. These receptors all stem from a woman aged 25 to 39 with acute or convalescent COVID-19.

The V and J genes are TRBV30 and TRBJ1-3, with D unresolved. Germline V gives CDR1 GTSNPN, CDR2 SVGIG (reference sequence). This CDR3 has 14 residues. The ends were cut back, 0 bases at V and 0 bases at J, with 6 bases in the middle. DNA for the CDR3: TGTGCCTGGAGTGTTCTCTTCTCTGGAAACACCATATATTTT. This codes for CAWSVLFSGNTIYF.

V and J are TRBV3-1 (or the pseudogene TRBV3-2) and TRBJ2-5, with TRBD2 matching over 13 bases. CDR1 and CDR2 (germline): LGHDT, YNNKEL (reference sequence). Trimming took 5 bases from V and 3 from J; bases not matched to a gene: 6. The CDR3 runs 16 residues. The chain's CDR3 is CASSRRTSGGKETQYF. DNA of the CDR3: TGTGCCAGCAGCAGAAGGACTAGCGGGGGCAAAGAGACCCAGTACTTC.

This rearrangement joins TRBV5-6 to TRBJ1-3, with TRBD1 identical over 7 bases. The V gene end was trimmed by 4 bases and the J gene end by 6 bases; junction bases not matched to a gene: 7. CDR3 length: 14 amino acids. Germline lookup yields CDR1 SGHDT and CDR2 YYEEEE. CDR3 loop: CASSLTGAPNTIYF. The DNA for the CDR3 is TGTGCCAGCAGCCTCACAGGGGCCCCAAACACCATATATTTT.

The V and J genes are TRBV7-2 and TRBJ2-7; 8 nucleotides align to TRBD2. The CDR3 spans 15 residues. V trimming: 2 bases; J trimming: 4 bases; junction bases outside the gene matches: 7. The V gene's germline CDR1 is SGHTA and CDR2 FQGNSA. The CDR3 loop is CASSLSSGGRYEQYF. CDR3 DNA sequence: TGTGCCAGCAGCTTATCGAGCGGGGGTAGGTACGAGCAGTACTTC.

V usage is TRBV2 and J usage is TRBJ2-2, with D perhaps TRBD2 (5 bases). CDR1 SNHLY and CDR2 FYNNEI come from the germline V gene. The CDR3 covers 15 residues. Trimming pared 3 bases from V and 1 base from J, leaving 9 bases between. This chain's CDR3 is CASSEGGLNTGELFF. The CDR3 DNA reads as TGTGCCAGCAGTGAGGGTGGACTGAACACCGGGGAGCTGTTTTTT. Full variable domain (outside the CDR3, taken from reference TRBV2 and TRBJ2-2): EPEVTQTPSHQVTQMGQEVILRCVPISNHLYFYWYRQILGQKVEFLVSFYNNEISEKSEIFDDQFSVERPDGSNFTLKIRSTKLEDSAMYFCASSEGGLNTGELFFGEGSRLTVL.

This clone is a singleton in its sample. The V and J genes are TRBV2 and TRBJ2-5; 9 bases line up with TRBD1. CDR1 and CDR2 (germline): SNHLY, FYNNEI. The CDR3 length is 15 residues. Germline trimming cut 4 bases from V and 3 bases from J; bases unmatched to any gene: 6. The CDR3: CASSGVWDREETQYF. CDR3 nucleotide sequence: TGTGCCAGCAGTGGGGTCTGGGACAGGGAAGAGACCCAGTACTTC.

CDR3 sequence: CASSQVGNRGANTGELFF. For the CDR3, the DNA is TGCGCCAGCAGCCAAGTCGGGAACAGGGGCGCGAACACCGGGGAGCTGTTTTTT. V and J are TRBV4-1 and TRBJ2-2, with 7 bases that match TRBD1. Germline lookup yields CDR1 MGHRA and CDR2 YSYEKL. This CDR3 has 18 amino acids. V lost 1 base to trimming and J lost 0 bases; unmatched junction nucleotides: 8.

The CDR3 is CASSQEGQVGNQPQHF. The CDR3 coding sequence is TGCGCCAGCAGCCAAGAGGGACAGGTGGGGAATCAGCCCCAGCATTTT. The genes are TRBV4-1 and TRBJ1-5; TRBD1 aligns across 8 bases. The CDR3 is 16 amino acids. J was trimmed by 4 bases and V by 0 bases; bases with no gene match: 5. CDR1 and CDR2 (germline): MGHRA, YSYEKL.

The rearrangement joins TRBV6-1 to TRBJ1-6, with D possibly TRBD1 on 5 matching bases. This CDR3 comprises 15 residues. Trimming took 0 bases from V and 6 from J, leaving 9 bases between them. The germline gives CDR1 MNHNS, CDR2 SASEGT. DNA for the CDR3: TGTGCCAGCAGTGAAGCGAACAGGTCTAATTCACCCCTCCACTTT. Translating gives CASSEANRSNSPLHF.

V and J are TRBV5-1 and TRBJ1-1; D perhaps matches TRBD1 (6 bases). Germline V gene sequence: CDR1 SGHRS, CDR2 YFSETQ. Trimming took off 4 bases at V and 2 bases at J, with 12 bases between the two ends. The CDR3 length is 14 residues. The CDR3 coding sequence is TGCGCCAGCAGCCCACAGGGCGGAAACACTGAAGCTTTCTTT. This sequence encodes CASSPQGGNTEAFF.

This chain links TRBV4-2 with TRBJ2-7; possible D gene TRBD1, 6 bases. Trimming cost V 0 bases and J 4 bases, with 22 bases left between them. The CDR3 is 18 amino acids. Germline assignment: CDR1 LGHNA and CDR2 YNFKEQ. CDR3 in amino acids: CASSQDVPRQDLAYEQYF. For the CDR3, the DNA is TGTGCCAGCAGCCAAGACGTTCCCCGACAGGATCTGGCGTACGAGCAGTACTTC.

The table lists this clone with a count of one. The genes are TRBV6-6 and TRBJ1-5; 7 bases align to TRBD1. This CDR3 is 14 amino acids long. V dropped 5 bases and J dropped 7; count of bases not matched to a gene: 8. Germline loops: CDR1 MNHNY, CDR2 SVGAGI (reference sequence). The CDR3: CASSPSGGRQPQHF. CDR3 DNA sequence: TGTGCCAGCAGTCCCTCAGGGGGGAGGCAGCCCCAGCATTTT.

This clone was found once. The chain has TRBV5-6 and TRBJ2-3; possibly TRBD2 for D (5 bases). The CDR3 is made up of 16 amino acids. Trimming left V 1 base short and J 5 bases short, with 17 bases between. Germline CDR1 SGHDT, CDR2 YYEEEE. CDR3 residues: CASSLSGVRVGDTQYF. The CDR3 DNA reads as TGTGCCAGCAGCTTGTCCGGGGTACGCGTTGGAGATACGCAGTATTTT. Using reference TRBV5-6 and TRBJ2-3 for the parts outside the CDR3, the full variable domain is DAGVTQSPTHLIKTRGQQVTLRCSPKSGHDTVSWYQQALGQGPQFIFQYYEEEERQRGNFPDRFSGHQFPNYSSELNVNALLLGDSALYLCASSLSGVRVGDTQYFGPGTRLTVL.

This chain connects TRBV6-5 to TRBJ2-1, with 8 positions matching TRBD1. This CDR3 is built from 14 residues. J was trimmed by 10 bases and V by 5 bases; bases with no gene match: 10. Germline CDR1 reads MNHEY; CDR2 reads SVGAGI. The CDR3 here is CASSTGTGPKEQFF. CDR3 DNA sequence: TGTGCCAGCAGTACCGGGACAGGCCCTAAGGAGCAGTTCTTC.

This chain links TRBV4-1 with TRBJ2-2; a possible D gene is TRBD2 (6 bases). The germline CDR1 and CDR2 sequences are MGHRA and YSYEKL. The CDR3 runs to 18 residues. The V end lost 3 bases, the J end lost 0 bases, and 17 bases lay between the germline ends. The CDR3 here is CASSQGGTNFANTGELFF. The CDR3 DNA reads as TGCGCCAGCAGCCAGGGGGGTACAAACTTTGCGAACACCGGGGAGCTGTTTTTT.

The chain has TRBV13 and TRBJ2-3; D gene unclear. Germline-derived CDR1 and CDR2 are PRHDT and FYEKMQ (reference sequence). Trimming stripped 6 bases from V and 1 base from J, with 8 bases between. The CDR3 loop spans 13 amino acids. The DNA of the CDR3 is TGTGCCAGCAGTCCGCGGCGCACAGATACGCAGTATTTT. This gives the protein CASSPRRTDTQYF.

This clone has a single count. This chain joins TRBV7-9 and TRBJ1-4; D is perhaps TRBD1 (6 bases). In germline, CDR1 is SEHNR, CDR2 FQNEAQ (reference sequence). Trimming took off 2 bases at V and 8 bases at J, with 18 bases between the two ends. CDR3 size: 16 residues. Here the CDR3 reads CASSLTTGAGEEKLFF. The CDR3 region has the DNA TGTGCCAGCAGCTTAACCACCGGGGCAGGGGAAGAAAAACTGTTTTTT.

As concerns this clone: In the same sample, other DNA sequences code for this CDR3. The chain has TRBV5-1 and TRBJ1-3; D is unclear. The germline V gene encodes CDR1 SGHRS and CDR2 YFSETQ. This CDR3 has 13 residues. V was clipped by 4 bases and J by 1 base, with 6 bases between them. In DNA, the CDR3 is TGCGCCAGCAGCCGGGGATCTGGAAACACCATATATTTT. Protein: CASSRGSGNTIYF.

The chain joins TRBV3-1 (or the pseudogene TRBV3-2) to TRBJ1-5; tentative D call: TRBD1 (5 bases). V gave up 0 bases and J gave up 6 bases, with 6 bases separating them. Per the germline V gene, CDR1 is LGHDT and CDR2 is YNNKEL (reference sequence). This CDR3 comprises 13 residues. CDR3 sequence: CASSQEGVQPQHF. The CDR3 DNA reads TGTGCCAGCAGCCAAGAAGGGGTTCAGCCCCAGCATTTT.

This chain uses TRBV7-8 with TRBJ2-2; 8 bases are shared with TRBD2. CDR1 and CDR2 from the germline V gene are SGHVS and FQNEAQ. V lost 5 bases to trimming and J lost 4 bases; unmatched junction nucleotides: 9. The CDR3 runs 16 residues. The CDR3 nucleotides read TGTGCCAGCAGCCCTCGGGGGGGCCGTGGCACCGGGGAGCTGTTTTTT. It encodes CASSPRGGRGTGELFF.